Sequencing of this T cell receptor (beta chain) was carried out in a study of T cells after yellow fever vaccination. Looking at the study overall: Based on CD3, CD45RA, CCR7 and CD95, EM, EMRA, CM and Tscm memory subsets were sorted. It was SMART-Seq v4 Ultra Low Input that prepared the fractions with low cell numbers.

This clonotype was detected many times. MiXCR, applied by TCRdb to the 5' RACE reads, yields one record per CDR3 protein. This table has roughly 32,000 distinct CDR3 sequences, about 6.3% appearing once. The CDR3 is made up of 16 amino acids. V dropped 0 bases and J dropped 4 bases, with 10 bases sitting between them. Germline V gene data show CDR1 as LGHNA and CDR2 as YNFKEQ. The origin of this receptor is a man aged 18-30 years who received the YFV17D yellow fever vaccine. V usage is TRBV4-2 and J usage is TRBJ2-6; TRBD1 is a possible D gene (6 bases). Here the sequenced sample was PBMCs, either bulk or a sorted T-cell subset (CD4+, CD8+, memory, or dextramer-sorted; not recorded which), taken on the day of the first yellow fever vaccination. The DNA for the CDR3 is TGTGCCAGCAGCCAAGAAGCAGGGGACGGGGCCAACGTCCTGACTTTC. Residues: CASSQEAGDGANVLTF.